The T cell receptor (beta chain) under discussion was sequenced for a study of monozygotic twins with inflammatory bowel disease. TCRdb reprocessed the 5' RACE reads and keeps a single row for each CDR3 protein, giving no DNA. In total, the table holds about 160,000 distinct CDR3 sequences. Sample: blood. The source is a human donor with ulcerative colitis or Crohn's disease, or a healthy co-twin of an affected twin (not recorded which).

The CDR3 region is CASSLRTGWGMDGYTF. V and J are TRBV14 and TRBJ1-2; the TRBD1 assignment by TCRdb is unverifiable without DNA. Germline CDR1 SGHDN, CDR2 FVKESK. CDR3 size: 16 residues.